This is a list of T cell receptor beta chains from one sample in a study of shared clonotypes between healthy human individuals. The data were produced by immunoSEQ multiplex PCR, yet TCRdb's version contains in-frame clones alone and is incomplete. The repertoire holds 98,000 or so clones, with 55% to 70% as singletons. Sequenced input: memory CD8+ T cells sorted from blood. The receptors were gathered from a woman aged 25-40 years in good health. The conserved cysteine and the conserved F or W are not part of the CDR3 here. Fields, in order: CDR3 length, D gene, J gene, V gene, CDR3 protein. The D gene is left open where the match is weak.

length: 9; D: .; J: TRBJ2-7; V: TRBV20-1; CDR3: SASRGSEQY
length: 11; D: .; J: TRBJ2-2; V: TRBV6-1; CDR3: ASSETEIGELF
length: 14; D: TRBD2; J: TRBJ2-7; V: TRBV7-8; CDR3: ASSLAGTIPLYEQY
length: 12; D: .; J: TRBJ1-2; V: TRBV19; CDR3: ASSILTVNYGYT
length: 13; D: TRBD1; J: TRBJ2-7; V: TRBV6-5; CDR3: ASSYSPGQGYEQY
length: 11; D: .; J: TRBJ2-7; V: TRBV7-9; CDR3: ASSESGVDEQY
length: 11; D: .; J: TRBJ1-5; V: TRBV27; CDR3: ASSHLGNQPQH
length: 14; D: TRBD1; J: TRBJ1-1; V: TRBV7-9; CDR3: ASSPTQGLGNTEAF
length: 13; D: .; J: TRBJ2-3; V: TRBV7-2; CDR3: ASSSNTLLPGTQY
length: 12; D: .; J: TRBJ1-1; V: TRBV7-9; CDR3: ASSLPRGGSEAF
length: 13; D: TRBD1; J: TRBJ1-2; V: TRBV28; CDR3: ASSFSRTGSYGYT
length: 12; D: .; J: TRBJ2-7; V: TRBV19; CDR3: ASSPQAVSYEQY
length: 11; D: .; J: TRBJ2-7; V: TRBV11-2; CDR3: ASSAGQNYEQY
length: 7; D: .; J: TRBJ1-2; V: TRBV20-1; CDR3: SAPGGYT
length: 10; D: .; J: TRBJ1-2; V: TRBV25-1; CDR3: ASSEGARLYT
length: 13; D: TRBD2; J: TRBJ2-7; V: TRBV29-1; CDR3: SVEDLTSGMNEQY
length: 13; D: .; J: TRBJ2-5; V: TRBV28; CDR3: ASSFGPGEGREQY
length: 15; D: .; J: TRBJ2-1; V: TRBV21-1; CDR3: ASSILLDHPLDNEQF
length: 15; D: .; J: TRBJ2-1; V: TRBV29-1; CDR3: SVEEPNTGSGYNEQF
length: 15; D: TRBD1; J: TRBJ1-3; V: TRBV7-8; CDR3: ASSLLTGLRTGNTIY
length: 11; D: TRBD1; J: TRBJ1-5; V: TRBV6-6; CDR3: ASTQTGDQPQH
length: 13; D: TRBD1; J: TRBJ1-1; V: TRBV13; CDR3: ASSPWDRWNTEAF
length: 9; D: .; J: .; V: TRBV20-1; CDR3: SANQAYEQY
length: 12; D: .; J: TRBJ2-7; V: TRBV27; CDR3: ASSLWDRPYEQY